The source of this TCR beta chain is a study of blood T cell repertoires in COVID-19. Study as a whole: Collection of acute and convalescent COVID-19 samples took place in the United States, Italy and Spain.

This CDR3 has 15 amino acids. Germline CDR1 is SGHTA and CDR2 is FQGNSA. V shed 0 bases and J 9 bases; nucleotides not matched to a gene: 10. Sequenced by immunoSEQ multiplex PCR; TCRdb stores in-frame clones only, minus some. Of more than 150,000 clones in the sample, around 90% were seen once. Assignment of participants to cohorts was predicated upon participant-reported clinical history. Two negative PCRs, clearance, or symptom resolution were required of recovered Cohort 3 donors. V is TRBV7-2 and J is TRBJ1-2; TRBD1 matches 7 bases. The sample consisted of PBMCs or T cells enriched from blood (not recorded which). This TCR was recovered from a woman in her twenties or thirties who had recovered from COVID-19. The CDR3 protein is CASSLAGQPVKSYTF. In DNA, the CDR3 is TGTGCCAGCAGCTTAGCGGGACAGCCGGTTAAGAGCTACACCTTC. The complete variable domain, with remaining parts taken from reference TRBV7-2 and TRBJ1-2, reads GAGVSQSPSNKVTEKGKDVELRCDPISGHTALYWYRQSLGQGLEFLIYFQGNSAPDKSGLPSDRFSAERTGGSVSTLTIQRTQQEDSAVYLCASSLAGQPVKSYTFGSGTRLTVV.